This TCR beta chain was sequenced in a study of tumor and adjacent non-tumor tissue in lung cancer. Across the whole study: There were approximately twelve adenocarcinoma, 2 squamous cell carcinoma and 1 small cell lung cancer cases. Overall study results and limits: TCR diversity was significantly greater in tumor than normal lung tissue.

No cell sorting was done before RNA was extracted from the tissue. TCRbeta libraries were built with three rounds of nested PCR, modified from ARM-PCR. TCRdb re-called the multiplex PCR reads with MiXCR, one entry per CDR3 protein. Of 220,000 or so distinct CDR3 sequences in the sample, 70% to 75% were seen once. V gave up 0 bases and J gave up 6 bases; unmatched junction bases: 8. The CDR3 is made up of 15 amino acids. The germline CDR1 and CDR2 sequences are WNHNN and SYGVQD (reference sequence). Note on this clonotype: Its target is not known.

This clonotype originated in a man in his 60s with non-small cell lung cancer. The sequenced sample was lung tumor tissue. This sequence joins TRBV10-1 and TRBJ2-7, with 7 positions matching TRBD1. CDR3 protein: CASSESSTQGSEQYF. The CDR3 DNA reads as TGCGCCAGCAGTGAGTCGTCCACACAGGGGAGCGAGCAGTACTTC.